This entry features one TCR beta chain sequence. What it recognizes is unknown. Measured with immunoSEQ multiplex PCR; TCRdb has only the in-frame clones, and not every one. The data hold 10,000 or so clones, with approximately 97% observed a single time. This specimen belongs to a study of T cell clonotyping in hematopoietic cell transplantation. Study-level findings and limits: Pathologically expanded recipient clonotypes increased progressively from day 30 to day 180 as diversity fell. At the given depth, recipient repertoires were over 95% de novo clonotypes.

V lost 2 bases and J 4 bases, leaving 14 bases between the germline ends. CDR3 size: 15 residues. Germline V gene lookup returns CDR1 SGHTA and CDR2 FQGNSA. V usage is TRBV7-2 and J usage is TRBJ2-5, with D possibly TRBD2 on 7 matching bases. Sequenced material: peripheral blood mononuclear cells, taken 100 days after allogeneic stem cell transplant. The source of this sequence is a male patient between 60 and 69 years old who had an allogeneic stem cell transplant from a related donor, so the T cells may come from the graft donor. Some clones in this sample may be carry-over from other donors' samples. The CDR3, as DNA: TGTGCCAGCAGCTTACACGGGGGGCAGGGAGAGACCCAGTACTTC. Protein: CASSLHGGQGETQYF.